This TCR beta chain was profiled in a study of OX40 agonist ivuxolimab in advanced cancers. As for this clone: The antigen remains undetermined.

The CDR3 has 14 amino acids. Germline values: CDR1 LNHDA, CDR2 SQIVND (reference sequence). Trimming at V came to 6 bases and at J to 2 bases, leaving 2 bases not matched to a gene. Method: immunoSEQ multiplex PCR; TCRdb's copy keeps in-frame clones and lacks some. The table records more than 75,000 clones, under 95% of them present only once. Findings and limits, study-wide: On average, a greater number of expanded clones characterised CD8+ T cells relative to CD4+. Some of the nonresponding patients also showed low levels of normalized T-cell clonal expansion.

The rearrangement uses TRBV19 and TRBJ1-5; 9 nucleotides agree with TRBD1. The TCR sequence derives from an adult with an advanced solid tumor such as melanoma, head and neck, liver or kidney cancer. The sequences come from CD4+ or CD8+ T cells sorted from blood, collected in a trial of the OX40 agonist ivuxolimab. This CDR3 is CASRTGGGNQPQHF. The CDR3 DNA sequence: TGTGCCAGTAGGACAGGGGGGGGCAATCAGCCCCAGCATTTT.